The TCR beta chain described here comes from a study of a mutant IDH1 vaccine in newly diagnosed glioma. Background on the study: During weeks 1, 3, 5, 7, 11, 15, 19 and 23, patients received eight vaccinations. Beginning 4-6 weeks after radiotherapy alone, or with temozolomide cycles, vaccination took place.

The repertoire was sequenced with immunoSEQ multiplex PCR; TCRdb's copy has only in-frame clones and lacks some. The table records approximately 60,000 clones, around 83% of them present only once. Specified time point: week 23, last vaccination. Vaccine doses each comprised 300 ug of mutant IDH1 20-mer peptide, with topical imiquimod. Donor diagnoses consisted of new WHO grade 3 or 4 IDH1-mutant, ATRX-lost astrocytomas. The germline V gene has CDR1 SGHRS and CDR2 YFSETQ. V gave up 0 bases and J gave up 1 base, with 10 bases separating them. The CDR3 length is 15 residues. A note on this clone: No antigen is known for it.

The V and J genes are TRBV5-1 and TRBJ2-5; a possible D gene is TRBD1 (5 bases). The TCR comes from a man aged 25 to 45 with glioma. Sequenced material: PBMCs, taken from a glioma patient whose treatment included an IDH1 peptide vaccine. The CDR3 DNA sequence: TGCGCCAGCAGCTTGGCCAGACAGCCCCAAGAGACCCAGTACTTC. It translates to CASSLARQPQETQYF.